This TCR beta chain was identified during a study of blood T cell repertoires in COVID-19. Study details: Samples representing acute and convalescent COVID-19 were sourced from the United States, Italy and Spain.

V lost 0 bases and J lost 0; bases outside the gene matches: 2. From germline, CDR1 is WSHSY and CDR2 SAAADI. This CDR3 is built from 16 residues. Assignments of participants to cohorts depended upon their own reported clinical history. The recovered donors of Cohort 3 showed two negative PCRs, clearance, or symptom resolution. Methods used by the authors: Reference gene primer amplification in the assay estimated nucleated cell counts. Data came from immunoSEQ multiplex PCR; TCRdb stores just in-frame clones and leaves some out. That table is the source of V, J and clone size, and D and trimming were worked out from the DNA. The sample shows roughly 330,000 clones, around 87% of them seen only once.

The rearrangement links TRBV10-2 to TRBJ1-1, with 9 bases fitting TRBD1. The sequence came from a woman in her 30s who had recovered from COVID-19. The specimen sequenced was PBMCs or T cells enriched from blood (not recorded which). The CDR3 loop reads CASSESTGGLNTEAFF. The CDR3 DNA follows: TGCGCCAGCAGTGAGTCTACAGGGGGCCTGAACACTGAAGCTTTCTTT.